A selection of T cell receptor beta chains follows, all from one sample in a study of T cell repertoires in cytomegalovirus infection. Their target antigens are unknown. TCRdb processed the reads anew with MiXCR; each CDR3 protein has one entry. The table has approximately 390,000 distinct CDR3 sequences, about 35% seen once. This material consisted of cultured PBMCs, taken from culture after CMV antigen stimulation. These receptors all stem from a human donor in good health (CMV status not recorded). Some clones in this sample may be carry-over from other donors' samples. The CDR3 runs from the conserved cysteine through the conserved F or W. D genes are given only for firm matches. The listing skips clone size in some rows; elsewhere it reads once, few, many or a size class.

v_call: TRBV6-6; j_call: TRBJ2-7; d_call: TRBD2; clone_size: NA; cdr3_nt: TGTGCCAGCACCCGAAAGGTAGCGGGAGCGGAGGAGCAGTACTTC; cdr3_aa: CASTRKVAGAEEQYF
v_call: TRBV6-2/TRBV6-3; j_call: TRBJ1-1; d_call: NA; clone_size: NA; cdr3_nt: TGTGCCAGCAGGCCCACCGGGACACCGAACACTGAAGCTTTCTTT; cdr3_aa: CASRPTGTPNTEAFF
v_call: TRBV4-3; j_call: TRBJ1-4; d_call: NA; clone_size: few; cdr3_nt: TGCGCCAGCAGCCAAGAGTTCGGTCGGTTAACTAATGAAAAACTGTTTTTT; cdr3_aa: CASSQEFGRLTNEKLFF
v_call: TRBV6-6; j_call: TRBJ2-7; d_call: NA; clone_size: few; cdr3_nt: TGTGCCAGCAGTTCCTTTTCAGGGAACCATCCCTACGAGCAGTACTTC; cdr3_aa: CASSSFSGNHPYEQYF
v_call: TRBV7-2; j_call: TRBJ1-3; d_call: NA; clone_size: few; cdr3_nt: TGTGCCAGCAGCTTAGGGCAGGACTCTGGAAACACCATATATTTT; cdr3_aa: CASSLGQDSGNTIYF
v_call: TRBV15; j_call: TRBJ2-5; d_call: NA; clone_size: NA; cdr3_nt: TGTGCCACCAGCAGAGATCTAGTCCAAGAGACCCAGTACTTC; cdr3_aa: CATSRDLVQETQYF
v_call: TRBV9; j_call: TRBJ2-2; d_call: TRBD2; clone_size: NA; cdr3_nt: TGTGCCAGCGGGACTAGCGGGAGGTTCCCCGGGGAGCTGTTTTTT; cdr3_aa: CASGTSGRFPGELFF
v_call: TRBV28; j_call: TRBJ1-2; d_call: NA; clone_size: NA; cdr3_nt: TGTGCCAGCAGTTTCGTAAGGGGCGGCTATGGCTACACCTTC; cdr3_aa: CASSFVRGGYGYTF
v_call: TRBV10-2; j_call: TRBJ2-7; d_call: TRBD1; clone_size: NA; cdr3_nt: TGCGCCAGCAGGGCCGGGACAGGAAGTTACGAGCAGTACTTC; cdr3_aa: CASRAGTGSYEQYF
v_call: TRBV6-2/TRBV6-3; j_call: TRBJ1-3; d_call: NA; clone_size: NA; cdr3_nt: TGTGCCAGCAGTTACTCGGCGGGGTCGGGAAACACCATATATTTT; cdr3_aa: CASSYSAGSGNTIYF
v_call: TRBV30; j_call: TRBJ1-1; d_call: TRBD1; clone_size: few; cdr3_nt: TGTGCCTGGAGTGCGGGGACAGTGGCCACTGAAGCTTTCTTT; cdr3_aa: CAWSAGTVATEAFF
v_call: TRBV7-9; j_call: TRBJ2-1; d_call: TRBD2; clone_size: NA; cdr3_nt: TGTGCCAGCAGCTTAAGCGGGGACCCCAACAATGAGCAGTTCTTC; cdr3_aa: CASSLSGDPNNEQFF
v_call: TRBV24-1; j_call: TRBJ2-2; d_call: NA; clone_size: NA; cdr3_nt: TGTGCCACCAGTGATTTCCGGACGGACAACACCGGGGAGCTGTTTTTT; cdr3_aa: CATSDFRTDNTGELFF
v_call: TRBV19; j_call: TRBJ1-6; d_call: NA; clone_size: NA; cdr3_nt: TGTGCCAGTAGTACGGGACGGAATAATTCACCCCTCCACTTT; cdr3_aa: CASSTGRNNSPLHF
v_call: TRBV19; j_call: TRBJ1-1; d_call: NA; clone_size: NA; cdr3_nt: TGTGCCAGTAGTCCTCTCCGGGACACCGGGCCGGGCACTGAAGCTTTCTTT; cdr3_aa: CASSPLRDTGPGTEAFF
v_call: TRBV7-2; j_call: TRBJ1-5; d_call: NA; clone_size: few; cdr3_nt: TGTGCCAGCAGCTTAGTGGTTGGAGAGCCCCAGCATTTT; cdr3_aa: CASSLVVGEPQHF
v_call: TRBV7-6; j_call: TRBJ2-1; d_call: NA; clone_size: NA; cdr3_nt: TGTGCCAGCAGCCCCGAACTGGCTTCAGGTGCTGAGCAGTTCTTC; cdr3_aa: CASSPELASGAEQFF
v_call: TRBV5-5; j_call: TRBJ2-1; d_call: NA; clone_size: NA; cdr3_nt: TGTGCCAGCAGCTTGTCCCTAGCCAATGAGCAGTTCTTC; cdr3_aa: CASSLSLANEQFF
v_call: TRBV10-3; j_call: TRBJ1-1; d_call: NA; clone_size: NA; cdr3_nt: TGTGCCATCAGCACCACTAACACTGAAGCTTTCTTT; cdr3_aa: CAISTTNTEAFF
v_call: TRBV7-8; j_call: TRBJ2-1; d_call: TRBD1; clone_size: many; cdr3_nt: TGTGCCAGCAGCCAGAGACAGGGCTCGGCCAATGAGCAGTTCTTC; cdr3_aa: CASSQRQGSANEQFF
v_call: TRBV7-8; j_call: TRBJ1-2; d_call: NA; clone_size: NA; cdr3_nt: TGTGCCAGCAGCGGCCAGGGAGCCACGGCCTATGGCTACACCTTC; cdr3_aa: CASSGQGATAYGYTF
v_call: TRBV7-2; j_call: TRBJ1-6; d_call: NA; clone_size: few; cdr3_nt: TGTGCCAGCAGCTTACTTGAACAGATCTATAATTCACCCCTCCACTTT; cdr3_aa: CASSLLEQIYNSPLHF
v_call: TRBV29-1; j_call: TRBJ2-1; d_call: NA; clone_size: few; cdr3_nt: TGCGGCGTTTCTAGCTTTGATGAGCAGTTCTTC; cdr3_aa: CGVSSFDEQFF
v_call: TRBV10-3; j_call: TRBJ2-7; d_call: TRBD2; clone_size: NA; cdr3_nt: TGTGCCATCAGTGAACCGCTTGCATCCAGCGGGGGGACCTACGAGCAGTACTTC; cdr3_aa: CAISEPLASSGGTYEQYF
v_call: TRBV6-8; j_call: TRBJ2-3; d_call: NA; clone_size: NA; cdr3_nt: TGTGCCAGCAGCAGGGACTGGGGTACGCAGTATTTT; cdr3_aa: CASSRDWGTQYF
v_call: TRBV20-1; j_call: TRBJ2-7; d_call: NA; clone_size: few; cdr3_nt: TGCAGTGCTCCCACCGGGACCGAGAGCTCCTACGAGCAGTACTTC; cdr3_aa: CSAPTGTESSYEQYF
v_call: TRBV7-2; j_call: TRBJ2-1; d_call: TRBD2; clone_size: NA; cdr3_nt: TGTGCCAGCAGGAGGATGGGGACTAGCGGGAGCAATGAGCAGTTCTTC; cdr3_aa: CASRRMGTSGSNEQFF
v_call: TRBV25-1; j_call: TRBJ1-6; d_call: NA; clone_size: NA; cdr3_nt: TGTGCCAGCCGCAGGGGTACAGATTCACCCCTCCACTTT; cdr3_aa: CASRRGTDSPLHF
v_call: TRBV5-6; j_call: TRBJ2-5; d_call: NA; clone_size: few; cdr3_nt: TGTGCCAGCAGGGGAATTGGAGGGACCCAGTACTTC; cdr3_aa: CASRGIGGTQYF
v_call: TRBV20-1; j_call: TRBJ1-6; d_call: NA; clone_size: NA; cdr3_nt: TGCAGTGCTAGCGGGGCAGGGTTGGGGTCACCCCTCCACTTT; cdr3_aa: CSASGAGLGSPLHF
v_call: TRBV28; j_call: TRBJ2-7; d_call: NA; clone_size: NA; cdr3_nt: TGTGCCAGCAGCCAGGGGGGGGCCTCCTACGAGCAGTACTTC; cdr3_aa: CASSQGGASYEQYF
v_call: TRBV20-1; j_call: TRBJ2-3; d_call: TRBD2; clone_size: NA; cdr3_nt: TGCAGTGCTAGAGATAGGACGATTGGGCGGGAGGGGTATAGCACAGATACGCAGTATTTT; cdr3_aa: CSARDRTIGREGYSTDTQYF
v_call: TRBV7-2; j_call: TRBJ2-1; d_call: TRBD2; clone_size: many; cdr3_nt: TGTGCCAGCAGCTATAGCGGGAGGGCCCGGGAGCAGTTCTTC; cdr3_aa: CASSYSGRAREQFF
v_call: TRBV11-2; j_call: TRBJ2-3; d_call: NA; clone_size: few; cdr3_nt: TGTGCCAGCAGCTTCGGGGCGCCAGATACGCAGTATTTT; cdr3_aa: CASSFGAPDTQYF
v_call: TRBV7-2; j_call: TRBJ2-3; d_call: TRBD2; clone_size: many; cdr3_nt: TGTGCCAGCAGCTTAGGCGGGAGGGGGTACACAGATACGCAGTATTTT; cdr3_aa: CASSLGGRGYTDTQYF
v_call: TRBV7-9; j_call: TRBJ2-2; d_call: TRBD1; clone_size: few; cdr3_nt: TGTGCCAGCATCAGGACAGGGGGCTACGCGAACACCGGGGAGCTGTTTTTT; cdr3_aa: CASIRTGGYANTGELFF
v_call: TRBV6-5; j_call: TRBJ2-7; d_call: NA; clone_size: few; cdr3_nt: TGTGCCAGCAGTTACGATTACGAGCAGTACTTC; cdr3_aa: CASSYDYEQYF
v_call: TRBV11-2; j_call: TRBJ2-6; d_call: NA; clone_size: NA; cdr3_nt: TGTGCCAGCAGCTTAGGCGCGGGACTTTTCAACGTCCTGACTTTC; cdr3_aa: CASSLGAGLFNVLTF
v_call: TRBV7-2; j_call: TRBJ2-5; d_call: TRBD2; clone_size: NA; cdr3_nt: TGTGCCAGCAGCTTCTGGCGGGAGTTGGAGACCCAGTACTTC; cdr3_aa: CASSFWRELETQYF
v_call: TRBV27; j_call: TRBJ1-1; d_call: NA; clone_size: NA; cdr3_nt: TGTGCCAGCAGACACAGGGAAGGGACTGAAGCTTTCTTT; cdr3_aa: CASRHREGTEAFF
v_call: TRBV6-2/TRBV6-3; j_call: TRBJ2-2; d_call: TRBD1; clone_size: NA; cdr3_nt: TGTGCCAGCAGCGGGGACAGAGTGATCGGGGAGCTGTTTTTT; cdr3_aa: CASSGDRVIGELFF
v_call: TRBV10-3; j_call: TRBJ2-2; d_call: NA; clone_size: few; cdr3_nt: TGTGCCACCGCCGGGCCGGGAGAGGCCGGGGAGCTGTTTTTT; cdr3_aa: CATAGPGEAGELFF
v_call: TRBV6-5; j_call: TRBJ1-2; d_call: TRBD1; clone_size: NA; cdr3_nt: TGTGCCAGCAGACTTGACAGGGCTAATCATGGCTACACCTTC; cdr3_aa: CASRLDRANHGYTF
v_call: TRBV28; j_call: TRBJ2-1; d_call: NA; clone_size: NA; cdr3_nt: TGTGCCAGCAGCTACCTAGAGCAGTTCTTC; cdr3_aa: CASSYLEQFF
v_call: TRBV6-5; j_call: TRBJ1-2; d_call: TRBD1; clone_size: once; cdr3_nt: TGTGCCAGCAGTTACTCGACCTCCGGGACAGACTATGGCTACACCTTC; cdr3_aa: CASSYSTSGTDYGYTF
v_call: TRBV6-5; j_call: TRBJ2-3; d_call: TRBD1; clone_size: few; cdr3_nt: TGTGCCAGCAGTTACTTAACAGGGGGCACAGATACGCAGTATTTT; cdr3_aa: CASSYLTGGTDTQYF
v_call: TRBV7-2; j_call: TRBJ2-2; d_call: NA; clone_size: NA; cdr3_nt: TGTGCCAGCAGCCCCTCCGGGACAATTTACACCGGGGAGCTGTTTTTT; cdr3_aa: CASSPSGTIYTGELFF
v_call: TRBV6-8; j_call: TRBJ2-7; d_call: NA; clone_size: once; cdr3_nt: TGTGCCAGCAGGCCGACTGTAAACGCCTACGAGCAGTACTTC; cdr3_aa: CASRPTVNAYEQYF
v_call: TRBV20-1; j_call: TRBJ2-1; d_call: NA; clone_size: NA; cdr3_nt: TGCAGTGCTATCCTCAGGGATGAGCAGTTCTTC; cdr3_aa: CSAILRDEQFF
v_call: TRBV7-9; j_call: TRBJ1-1; d_call: NA; clone_size: NA; cdr3_nt: TGTGCCAGCAGCTTACGTATGGGCGAAGGCACTGAAGCTTTCTTT; cdr3_aa: CASSLRMGEGTEAFF
v_call: TRBV12-3/TRBV12-4; j_call: TRBJ1-1; d_call: NA; clone_size: few; cdr3_nt: TGTGCCAGCAGTTTAAGGGGGACACTTCGGGGCACTGAAGCTTTCTTT; cdr3_aa: CASSLRGTLRGTEAFF
v_call: TRBV27; j_call: TRBJ2-2; d_call: TRBD2; clone_size: few; cdr3_nt: TGTGCCAGCAGTTTATCCCCCGACAGGCGAAATCGACTAGCGGGAGAGACCGGGGAGCTGTTTTTT; cdr3_aa: CASSLSPDRRNRLAGETGELFF
v_call: TRBV7-2; j_call: TRBJ2-1; d_call: TRBD2; clone_size: few; cdr3_nt: TGTGCCAGCGCGGGTAGCGGGAGAGGTGAGCAGTTCTTC; cdr3_aa: CASAGSGRGEQFF
v_call: TRBV7-6; j_call: TRBJ2-4; d_call: NA; clone_size: NA; cdr3_nt: TGTGCCAGCAGCCTGGGACTTCAGAACCCGTTGTTAATAGCCAAAAACATTCAGTACTTC; cdr3_aa: CASSLGLQNPLLIAKNIQYF
v_call: TRBV9; j_call: TRBJ1-2; d_call: NA; clone_size: NA; cdr3_nt: TGTGCCAGCAGCGTGGGGCAAAGGGTCGACTATGGCTACACCTTC; cdr3_aa: CASSVGQRVDYGYTF
v_call: TRBV7-2; j_call: TRBJ2-3; d_call: TRBD1; clone_size: many; cdr3_nt: TGTGCCAGCATCCACAGGGGGCTGGCAGATACGCAGTATTTT; cdr3_aa: CASIHRGLADTQYF
v_call: TRBV20-1; j_call: TRBJ1-2; d_call: NA; clone_size: NA; cdr3_nt: TGCAGTGCTAGACAGGCGGCAGGGCTCTATGGCTACACCTTC; cdr3_aa: CSARQAAGLYGYTF
v_call: TRBV12-3/TRBV12-4; j_call: TRBJ1-1; d_call: NA; clone_size: NA; cdr3_nt: TGTGCCAGCAGCCCTGTAGAGGCAACTGAAGCTTTCTTT; cdr3_aa: CASSPVEATEAFF
v_call: TRBV4-1; j_call: TRBJ1-1; d_call: NA; clone_size: once; cdr3_nt: TGCGCCAGCAGCCACGACGAGGCGTCCGAGAGGACTGAAGCTTTCTTT; cdr3_aa: CASSHDEASERTEAFF